Each of the 8 T cell receptor beta chains below was sequenced from the same sample in a study of beta chain features in type 1 diabetes (dated by TCRdb to between 2017 and 2018). Points the paper makes about the study in general: Type 1 diabetes patients showed a moderate but significant shortening of TCRB CDR3 length in all four CD4+ subsets.

The library was produced with the immunoSEQ multiplex PCR assay. The entire amount of isolated RNA was reverse transcribed using the High Capacity cDNA Reverse Transcription Kit, so the sequenced TCRB transcripts were expressed ones. Sourced from immuneACCESS, this table was stored by TCRdb with only in-frame sequences that have V and J called. A share of the clones is absent; for the studies checked, an unresolved V gene accounts for under half, and the remainder has no known explanation. The sample table records roughly 230,000 clones; 9.5% to 13% of these occur just once. The top ten clones comprise roughly 0.017% of the sample. Antigens of these TCRs are unknown. Sequencing input: naive CD4+ T cells from blood. The sample's cell subset or site label, decoded: true naive CD4+ T cells. These receptors all come from a young man with type 1 diabetes.

The chain joins TRBV5-4 to TRBJ2-5; maybe TRBD1 (6 bases). The CDR3 spans 13 residues. CDR1 SGHNT and CDR2 YYREEE come from the germline V gene (reference sequence). Between the trimmed V and J ends, which lost 4 bases and 7 bases, there was a span of 14 bases. Here the CDR3 reads CASSLQGPGTQYF. The CDR3 DNA is TGTGCCAGCAGCCTACAGGGTCCTGGGACCCAGTACTTC.

The chain combines TRBV7-2 with TRBJ2-3; maybe TRBD2 (5 bases). This CDR3 has 13 residues. In germline, CDR1 is SGHTA, CDR2 FQGNSA. Trimming left V 4 bases short and J 6 bases short, with 11 bases between. The CDR3, as DNA: TGTGCCAGCAGCTCTCTCCGCGGGGATACGCAGTATTTT. This codes for CASSSLRGDTQYF. Full variable domain (outside the CDR3, taken from reference TRBV7-2 and TRBJ2-3): GAGVSQSPSNKVTEKGKDVELRCDPISGHTALYWYRQSLGQGLEFLIYFQGNSAPDKSGLPSDRFSAERTGGSVSTLTIQRTQQEDSAVYLCASSSLRGDTQYFGPGTRLTVL.

This clone was detected a few times. The V and J genes are TRBV18 and TRBJ2-5; possibly TRBD1 for D (6 bases). CDR3 length equals 14 residues. The V end lost 3 bases, the J end lost 5 bases, and 13 bases lay between the germline ends. Germline V gives CDR1 KGHSH, CDR2 LQKENI. CDR3 residues: CASSPPGVGETQYF. The CDR3 DNA reads as TGTGCCAGCTCACCCCCAGGGGTAGGGGAGACCCAGTACTTC.

J is TRBJ2-3 and V is TRBV7-2; 12 nucleotides line up with TRBD2. CDR1 and CDR2 from the germline V gene are SGHTA and FQGNSA. CDR3 size: 15 residues. V shed 4 bases and J 5 bases; nucleotides not matched to a gene: 4. The CDR3 DNA sequence: TGTGCCAGCAGCTCGACTAGCGGGGGTGTAGATACGCAGTATTTT. It encodes CASSSTSGGVDTQYF.

The chain recombines TRBV5-1 with TRBJ2-2, with 8 bases matching TRBD1. Germline values: CDR1 SGHRS, CDR2 YFSETQ. V shed 4 bases, J shed 3 bases, and the junction held 5 bases outside the gene matches. The CDR3 sequence is 15 residues long. The CDR3 bases are TGCGCCAGCAGCACCCAGGGGGCCTACACCGGGGAGCTGTTTTTT. This gives the protein CASSTQGAYTGELFF.

The chain combines TRBV4-2 with TRBJ1-2, with D unclear. This CDR3 contains 12 residues. V was trimmed by 0 bases and J by 6 bases, leaving 5 bases between them. Germline loops: CDR1 LGHNA, CDR2 YNFKEQ. CDR3 protein: CASSQDRNGYTF. CDR3 DNA sequence: TGTGCCAGCAGCCAAGATCGTAATGGCTACACCTTC.

With regard to this clone: One junction end disagrees with the germline gene, perhaps due to a read error. The chain uses TRBV7-7 and TRBJ2-7, with 7 bases lining up with TRBD1. This CDR3 region has 15 residues. Germline CDR1 SSHAT, CDR2 FNYEAQ (reference sequence). As DNA, the CDR3 is TGTGCTAGCAGCTTAACGTTCGGGACAGTGAACGAGCAGTACTTC. It yields the protein CASSLTFGTVNEQYF.

This clone was seen more than once but under ten times. This rearrangement joins TRBV7-2 to TRBJ2-3; 7 nucleotides align to TRBD2. V lost 1 base, J lost 7 bases, and 2 bases stayed unmatched. The CDR3 sequence is 13 residues long. Germline loops: CDR1 SGHTA, CDR2 FQGNSA. The CDR3 region is CASSLGRENTQYF. The CDR3 DNA reads as TGTGCCAGCAGCTTAGGGCGGGAGAATACGCAGTATTTT.